The entry below gives a single T cell receptor (beta chain) sequence along with its context. TCRdb's copy holds only in-frame clones and misses some; the assay was immunoSEQ multiplex PCR. The sample includes about 1.1 million clones, about 84% seen only once; the top ten take 0.5% to 0.6%. The data were taken from a study of shared clonotypes between healthy human individuals. The sample taken for sequencing was memory CD4+ T cells from PBMCs. Documented subset: CD45RA-negative fraction. This sequence was found in a man between 18 and 35 years old in good health. Some clones in this sample may be carry-over from other donors' samples.

The CDR3 DNA reads as TGTGCCAGCAGCCCCAAGGGACTAGTGAGCTACGAGCAGTACTTC. This sequence encodes CASSPKGLVSYEQYF. The genes are TRBV27 and TRBJ2-7; 8 nucleotides match TRBD2. Germline V gene data show CDR1 as MNHEY and CDR2 as SMNVEV (reference sequence). This CDR3 region has 15 residues. V lost 6 bases to trimming and J lost 3 bases; unmatched junction nucleotides: 10.